Each of the 9 T cell receptor beta chains below was sequenced from the same sample in a study of PD-1 blockade in classical Hodgkin lymphoma. Every patient relapsed after autologous stem cell transplantation, and brentuximab vedotin exposure varied. Sequencing was performed with immunoSEQ multiplex PCR; in TCRdb, only in-frame clones are kept and a portion is missing. Of about 97,000 clones listed, 80% to 85% are singletons. The sequencing used peripheral blood mononuclear cells (PBMCs), collected at baseline. Source of these receptors: a human donor with classical Hodgkin lymphoma.

The chain uses TRBV4-2 and TRBJ2-1, with 9 bases aligning to TRBD2. With 1 base clipped from V and 6 bases from J, the junction kept 4 bases outside the gene matches. The CDR3 contains 15 residues. The germline V gene encodes CDR1 LGHNA and CDR2 YNFKEQ. CDR3 nucleotides: TGTGCCAGCAGCCAAGCTGGAGCGGGAGGCAATGAGCAGTTCTTC. Its translation: CASSQAGAGGNEQFF.

The chain uses TRBV6-1 and TRBJ1-2; D is ambiguous. CDR1 and CDR2 (germline): MNHNS, SASEGT. CDR3 size: 14 residues. Trimming shortened V by 1 base and J by 7 bases, and 13 bases separated the two germline ends. The CDR3 DNA reads TGTGCCAGCAGTGAAGGGATACACGATGGTGGCTACACCTTC. Translation: CASSEGIHDGGYTF.

The chain recombines TRBV7-9 with TRBJ2-7, with 7 bases identical to TRBD1. This CDR3 has 15 amino acids. The germline gives CDR1 SEHNR, CDR2 FQNEAQ (reference sequence). V was pared by 5 bases and J by 1 base, with 8 bases of the junction left unmatched. The CDR3 protein is CASSGVGTESYEQYF. The CDR3 DNA follows: TGTGCCAGCAGCGGGGTCGGGACAGAATCCTACGAGCAGTACTTC.

V is TRBV6-6 and J is TRBJ1-5; D may be TRBD1 (5 bases). Germline V lookup: CDR1 MNHNY, CDR2 SVGAGI (reference sequence). Deletions cut 10 bases from V and 9 bases from J, with 16 bases between. This CDR3 is 12 amino acids long. The chain's CDR3 is CATTGPAGPQHF. CDR3 in DNA: TGTGCCACCACGGGGCCCGCAGGGCCCCAGCATTTT.

The J gene is TRBJ2-5, the V gene TRBV19; 8 bases map to TRBD1. This CDR3 is built from 16 residues. Germline CDR1 and CDR2: LNHDA and SQIVND (reference sequence). After removal of 4 bases from V and 5 bases from J, the junction contained 12 bases not matched to a gene. CDR3 in amino acids: CASSKGQDRWRETQYF. For the CDR3, the DNA is TGTGCCAGTAGTAAGGGACAGGATCGATGGAGGGAGACCCAGTACTTC.

This chain links TRBV10-3 with TRBJ2-3; D unclear. Germline V lookup: CDR1 ENHRY, CDR2 SYGVKD. V lost 2 bases to trimming and J lost 0 bases, with 9 bases between them. The CDR3 sequence is 15 residues long. The CDR3 bases are TGTGCCATCAGTGAGGAACAGACTAGCACAGATACGCAGTATTTT. It is translated as CAISEEQTSTDTQYF.

V gene TRBV28 combines with J gene TRBJ2-7; TRBD2 matches at 9 bases. The CDR3 loop spans 15 amino acids. Trimming cost V 5 bases and J 3 bases; bases outside gene matches: 8. In germline, CDR1 is MDHEN, CDR2 SYDVKM. CDR3 sequence (DNA): TGTGCCAGCAGTCCCCCAGCGGGAGGTGGCTACGAGCAGTACTTC. Protein: CASSPPAGGGYEQYF.

This rearrangement joins TRBV12-5 to TRBJ2-2; TRBD1 matches at 7 bases. This CDR3 contains 12 residues. The V gene end was trimmed by 7 bases and the J gene end by 9 bases; junction bases not matched to a gene: 5. CDR1 is LGHNT, CDR2 FRNRAP, per germline. The CDR3: CASAQTGRELFF. In DNA form, the CDR3 reads TGTGCTAGTGCCCAGACAGGGCGGGAGCTGTTTTTT. Filled out from reference TRBV12-5 and TRBJ2-2, the complete variable domain reads DARVTQTPRHKVTEMGQEVTMRCQPILGHNTVFWYRQTMMQGLELLAYFRNRAPLDDSGMPKDRFSAEMPDATLATLKIQPSEPRDSAVYFCASAQTGRELFFGEGSRLTVL.

V is TRBV7-2 and J is TRBJ2-1; TRBD2 matches 9 bases. With 5 bases clipped from V and 7 bases from J, the junction kept 9 bases outside the gene matches. CDR3 length equals 15 residues. Germline CDR1 reads SGHTA; CDR2 reads FQGNSA. CDR3 region: CASSPPAAGGNEQFF. CDR3 coding DNA: TGTGCCAGCAGCCCCCCGGCAGCGGGAGGAAATGAGCAGTTCTTC.